Given below is one T cell receptor (beta chain) in context. Its target is unknown. The data are from a study of T cell responses to AZD1222 COVID-19 vaccine. Whole-study findings and limits: Spike-specific TCR breadth and depth went up after people got two AZD1222 doses. CD4 TCRs covered the whole spike, strongest at regions 160-218 and 743-854.

CDR1 is LGHNA, CDR2 YNFKEQ, per germline. The CDR3 length is 14 residues. The V end was cut by 0 bases, the J end by 5 bases, with 9 bases between. This table comes from immunoSEQ multiplex PCR, and its TCRdb copy is limited to in-frame clones, with some not included. Of 150,000 to 190,000 clones listed, 80% to 90% are singletons. This receptor was taken from an adult who had recovered from COVID-19. The sequencing here drew on peripheral blood, taken after recovery from COVID-19. The chain couples TRBV4-2 to TRBJ2-3; D is ambiguous. The CDR3 spells CASSQDRAKDTQYF. The CDR3 region has the DNA TGTGCCAGCAGCCAAGATCGGGCAAAAGATACGCAGTATTTT.